The rows below give T cell receptor beta chains drawn from one sample of a study of T-cell memory formation after mild COVID-19. In TCRdb, the 5' RACE reads were re-called with MiXCR into one record per CDR3 protein. Altogether 350,000 or so distinct CDR3 sequences are present, 13% being singletons, with the ten largest covering over 20%. The material sequenced was PBMCs or a T cell subset sorted from them (not recorded which). The source is a man in his late teens or twenties who had mild COVID-19 (a few samples of this study predate the infection). Cell type and time point are not known. The CDR3 runs from the conserved cysteine through the conserved F or W. D genes are given only for firm matches. Part of the rows lack a size; the others show once, few, many or a class for expanded clones.

>TRBV10-3|TRBD1|few|TRBJ1-4
CAISRQGGTNEKLFF
TGTGCCATCAGTCGACAGGGGGGAACTAATGAAAAACTGTTTTTT
>TRBV7-3|TRBD2|NA|TRBJ2-5
CASSFQPGGQETQYF
TGTGCCAGCAGCTTTCAACCCGGGGGGCAAGAGACCCAGTACTTC
>TRBV21-1|NA|NA|TRBJ1-5
CASSPRRGQISNQPQHF
TGTGCCAGCAGCCCCCGCCGGGGACAGATTAGCAATCAGCCCCAGCATTTT
>TRBV11-2|NA|NA|TRBJ2-1
CASSPRGINEQFF
TGTGCCAGCAGCCCGCGGGGTATCAATGAGCAGTTCTTC
>TRBV7-2|NA|NA|TRBJ2-1
CASSLGGQDGEQFF
TGTGCCAGCAGCTTAGGGGGGCAGGACGGTGAGCAGTTCTTC
>TRBV7-8|NA|NA|TRBJ2-3
CASSLEWRGYTDTQYF
TGTGCCAGCAGCTTAGAATGGCGGGGTTACACAGATACGCAGTATTTT
>TRBV2|NA|NA|TRBJ1-1
CASSEGAGWEDTEAFF
TGTGCCAGCAGTGAGGGGGCAGGGTGGGAAGACACTGAAGCTTTCTTT
>TRBV6-1|NA|NA|TRBJ2-3
CASGGLGADTQYF
TGTGCCAGCGGGGGGCTAGGCGCAGATACGCAGTATTTT
>TRBV7-2|NA|NA|TRBJ2-7
CASSGAGGYEQYF
TGTGCCAGCAGCGGGGCCGGGGGCTACGAGCAGTACTTC
>TRBV5-1|TRBD2|few|TRBJ2-1
CASSGLAGSSYNEQFF
TGCGCCAGCAGCGGACTAGCGGGGAGCTCCTACAATGAGCAGTTCTTC
>TRBV20-1|NA|few|TRBJ1-5
CSASVQGDQPQHF
TGCAGTGCTAGCGTGCAGGGAGATCAGCCCCAGCATTTT
>TRBV12-3/TRBV12-4|NA|few|TRBJ2-1
CALPAGRRDEQFF
TGTGCCCTTCCCGCCGGAAGACGGGATGAGCAGTTCTTC
>TRBV7-9|NA|few|TRBJ1-1
CASSSPQGGGTEAFF
TGTGCCAGCAGCTCGCCTCAGGGAGGGGGCACTGAAGCTTTCTTT
>TRBV12-3/TRBV12-4|NA|many|TRBJ2-3
CASSFAAGDTQYF
TGTGCCAGCAGTTTCGCAGCAGGGGATACGCAGTATTTT
>TRBV4-1|NA|NA|TRBJ2-5
CASSQGGKETQYF
TGCGCCAGCAGCCAAGGTGGGAAAGAGACCCAGTACTTC
>TRBV15|TRBD1|NA|TRBJ1-6
CATSKLGTGAAYNSPLHF
TGTGCCACCAGCAAACTCGGAACAGGGGCGGCCTATAATTCACCCCTCCACTTT
>TRBV5-1|NA|few|TRBJ2-2
CASKATMNTGELFF
TGCGCCAGCAAGGCGACAATGAACACCGGGGAGCTGTTTTTT
>TRBV6-2/TRBV6-3|TRBD2|NA|TRBJ2-2
CASSYTSAGELFF
TGTGCCAGCAGTTACACTAGCGCCGGGGAGCTGTTTTTT
>TRBV6-5|NA|few|TRBJ1-2
CASSMDRNYGYTF
TGTGCCAGCAGTATGGACAGAAACTATGGCTACACCTTC
>TRBV6-2/TRBV6-3|TRBD1|NA|TRBJ1-4
CASSGGLTGAEKLFF
TGTGCCAGCAGCGGCGGATTGACAGGGGCTGAAAAACTGTTTTTT
>TRBV25-1|TRBD1|NA|TRBJ2-6
CASSNRGSGANVLTF
TGTGCCAGCAGTAACAGGGGCTCTGGGGCCAACGTCCTGACTTTC
>TRBV15|NA|NA|TRBJ2-3
CATSVQGDTQYF
TGTGCCACCAGCGTTCAAGGAGATACGCAGTATTTT
>TRBV28|NA|NA|TRBJ2-2
CASSRPRGATGNAGELFF
TGTGCCAGCAGTCGTCCTCGGGGCGCAACGGGCAACGCCGGGGAGCTGTTTTTT
>TRBV7-2|NA|few|TRBJ1-2
CASSIPVGGARDYGYTF
TGTGCCAGCAGCATCCCCGTGGGGGGGGCACGCGATTATGGCTACACCTTC
>TRBV4-3|TRBD2|few|TRBJ2-1
CVSSQDVGLAGREQFF
TGCGTCAGCAGCCAAGATGTAGGACTAGCGGGGAGAGAGCAGTTCTTC
>TRBV5-1|TRBD1|NA|TRBJ2-5
CASTQGAWETQYF
TGCGCCAGCACCCAGGGGGCCTGGGAGACCCAGTACTTC
>TRBV20-1|NA|NA|TRBJ1-2
CSASIPRDGGYTF
TGCAGTGCTAGTATTCCTCGAGACGGCGGCTACACCTTC
>TRBV9|NA|NA|TRBJ1-4
CASSVAAEEKLFF
TGTGCCAGCAGCGTGGCGGCAGAGGAAAAACTGTTTTTT
>TRBV12-3/TRBV12-4|NA|few|TRBJ1-2
CASSWDTFNYGYTF
TGTGCCAGCAGTTGGGACACGTTTAACTATGGCTACACCTTC
>TRBV7-8|TRBD2|many|TRBJ2-1
CASSPSGGTTSYNEQFF
TGTGCCAGCAGCCCTAGCGGGGGCACTACCTCCTACAATGAGCAGTTCTTC
>TRBV5-1|NA|few|TRBJ2-2
CASSFAGPGTGELFF
TGCGCCAGCAGCTTTGCGGGGCCCGGCACCGGGGAGCTGTTTTTT
>TRBV7-2|NA|NA|TRBJ1-5
CASSLFGDQPQHF
TGTGCCAGCAGCTTATTTGGTGATCAGCCCCAGCATTTT
>TRBV5-5|NA|NA|TRBJ2-2
CASSWPGSGNTGELFF
TGTGCCAGCAGCTGGCCGGGGTCAGGAAACACCGGGGAGCTGTTTTTT
>TRBV7-2|NA|NA|TRBJ2-3
CASSGLYTDTQYF
TGTGCCAGCTCGGGCCTGTACACAGATACGCAGTATTTT
>TRBV4-3|NA|few|TRBJ1-2
CASSLEVGANYGYTF
TGCGCCAGCAGCCTGGAGGTAGGCGCTAACTATGGCTACACCTTC
>TRBV20-1|TRBD1|NA|TRBJ2-4
CSAGQGRTIQYF
TGCAGTGCAGGACAGGGGCGAACCATTCAGTACTTC
>TRBV7-2|NA|NA|TRBJ2-3
CASSSFQSADTQYF
TGTGCCAGCAGCTCCTTCCAGTCGGCAGATACGCAGTATTTT
>TRBV28|TRBD2|many|TRBJ2-3
CASSSAISGLAGALRYTQYF
TGTGCCAGCAGTTCCGCGATTTCCGGACTAGCGGGGGCCCTCCGTTATACGCAGTATTTT
>TRBV7-2|NA|few|TRBJ2-5
CASSLEGRLGRETQYF
TGTGCCAGCAGCTTAGAGGGCCGCCTAGGTCGAGAGACCCAGTACTTC
>TRBV7-9|NA|few|TRBJ1-5
CASSIHSNQPQHF
TGTGCCAGCAGCATACATAGCAATCAGCCCCAGCATTTT
>TRBV6-6|NA|few|TRBJ1-5
CASSYSSTGAGQPQHF
TGTGCCAGCAGTTACTCGAGTACGGGGGCAGGTCAGCCCCAGCATTTT
>TRBV5-1|NA|few|TRBJ2-7
CASSLAPVGTAALDEQYF
TGCGCCAGCAGCTTGGCCCCTGTTGGTACGGCGGCCCTGGACGAGCAGTACTTC
>TRBV4-1|TRBD1|NA|TRBJ2-3
CASSDRDRVSDTQYF
TGCGCCAGCAGCGACCGGGACAGGGTATCAGATACGCAGTATTTT
>TRBV5-4|NA|many|TRBJ2-1
CASSLSGGYEQFF
TGTGCCAGCAGCTTATCCGGGGGATACGAGCAGTTCTTC
>TRBV5-1|NA|many|TRBJ2-7
CASSSSAGTLSYEQYF
TGCGCCAGCAGCTCCTCGGCCGGGACACTCTCCTACGAGCAGTACTTC
>TRBV5-1|NA|many|TRBJ2-3
CASRPSGATDTQYF
TGCGCCAGCAGACCCTCCGGTGCGACAGATACGCAGTATTTT
>TRBV12-3/TRBV12-4|NA|NA|TRBJ1-2
CASSLAGPNYGYTF
TGTGCCAGCAGTTTAGCGGGACCGAACTATGGCTACACCTTC
>TRBV3-1|NA|NA|TRBJ2-7
CASSPEQFLEQYF
TGTGCCAGCAGCCCGGAACAGTTTCTCGAGCAGTACTTC
>TRBV7-2|NA|few|TRBJ1-1
CASSSQGVVGEAFF
TGTGCCAGCAGCTCACAGGGCGTAGTGGGTGAAGCTTTCTTT
>TRBV9|NA|NA|TRBJ2-3
CASSPGHLSLDTQYF
TGTGCCAGCAGCCCGGGACACCTATCTTTAGATACGCAGTATTTT
>TRBV7-3|NA|NA|TRBJ2-5
CASSTRGQETQYF
TGTGCCAGCAGCACACGGGGGCAAGAGACCCAGTACTTC
>TRBV5-1|NA|many|TRBJ2-2
CASSDRKNTGELFF
TGCGCCAGCAGTGACAGAAAGAACACCGGGGAGCTGTTTTTT
>TRBV14|NA|few|TRBJ1-2
CASSQDRVRYDGYTF
TGTGCCAGCAGCCAAGATAGGGTTCGATACGACGGCTACACCTTC
>TRBV5-1|NA|once|TRBJ1-1
CASSAQGAAVEAFF
TGCGCCAGCAGCGCCCAGGGCGCCGCAGTGGAAGCTTTCTTT